The rows below give T cell receptor beta chains drawn from one sample of a study of T-cell memory formation after mild COVID-19. MiXCR was run by TCRdb on the 5' RACE reads, yielding one entry per CDR3 protein. Of about 140,000 distinct CDR3 sequences listed, under 30% are singletons. The specimen was PBMCs or a T cell subset sorted from them (not recorded which). The receptors stem from an adult woman who had mild COVID-19 (a few samples of this study predate the infection). Cell type and time point are not known. CDR3s include the opening cysteine and the closing phenylalanine or tryptophan. Fields, in order: CDR3 length, J gene, clone size, D gene, V gene, CDR3 DNA, CDR3 protein. The D gene is left open where the match is weak. Some rows have no size entry. The others give once, few or many, or a class for an expanded clone.

>13|TRBJ2-7|few|NA|TRBV7-9
TGTGCCAGCCGAGAGAGGGGGGACTACGAGCAGTACTTC
CASRERGDYEQYF
>16|TRBJ2-5|NA|TRBD2|TRBV7-9
TGTGCCAGCAGCCTACTAGCGGGAGCCCTATGGGAGACCCAGTACTTC
CASSLLAGALWETQYF
>15|TRBJ1-1|few|NA|TRBV5-1
TGCGCCAGCAGCTTGGGAGAAGATATGGTTGGTGAAGCTTTCTTT
CASSLGEDMVGEAFF
>12|TRBJ2-7|NA|NA|TRBV29-1
TGCAGCGTTGAAGGAAGGCGTTACGAGCAGTACTTC
CSVEGRRYEQYF
>12|TRBJ1-2|NA|NA|TRBV7-2
TGTGCCAGCAGCGCCAGGGGAAACCTCTACACCTTC
CASSARGNLYTF
>16|TRBJ1-1|few|TRBD1|TRBV4-2
TGTGCCAGCAGCCAAGATTTGGGGACAGGGTCGATAGGAGCTTTCTTT
CASSQDLGTGSIGAFF
>15|TRBJ2-7|NA|NA|TRBV27
TGTGCCACCTCCCCGGCTCAGACCATAACCTACGAGCAGTACTTC
CATSPAQTITYEQYF
>14|TRBJ1-1|NA|NA|TRBV6-5
TGTGCCAGCAGTTACTCTCAGGATAACACTGAAGCTTTCTTT
CASSYSQDNTEAFF
>11|TRBJ2-1|NA|NA|TRBV12-3/TRBV12-4
TGTGCCAGCAGTCCCGACAGTCGGCAGTTCTTC
CASSPDSRQFF
>15|TRBJ1-1|NA|NA|TRBV5-1
TGCGCCAGCAGCTTGGGGACGGGCTCGAACACTGAAGCTTTCTTT
CASSLGTGSNTEAFF
>12|TRBJ1-3|NA|NA|TRBV9
TGTGCCAGCAGCGTAGGGGCGAACACCATATATTTT
CASSVGANTIYF
>14|TRBJ1-1|NA|NA|TRBV5-6
TGTGCCAGCAGCTTGTTCAGGGGATGGGCTGAAGCTTTCTTT
CASSLFRGWAEAFF
>12|TRBJ2-3|many|NA|TRBV20-1
TGCAGTGCTGCCAGGGACACAGATACGCAGTATTTT
CSAARDTDTQYF
>14|TRBJ2-7|NA|TRBD1|TRBV6-2/TRBV6-3
TGTGCCAGCGGGCGAGGGACAGGGTCCTACGAGCAGTACTTC
CASGRGTGSYEQYF
>13|TRBJ2-7|NA|TRBD1|TRBV7-6
TGTGCCAGCAGCGGACAGGGCCCCTACGAGCAGTACTTC
CASSGQGPYEQYF
>14|TRBJ2-2|few|NA|TRBV4-1
TGCGCCAGCAGCGCCAACGAGGGCACCGGGGAGCTGTTTTTT
CASSANEGTGELFF
>14|TRBJ2-1|few|NA|TRBV9
TGTGCCAGCAGCGTAGCCTCCTTTAACAATGAGCAGTTCTTC
CASSVASFNNEQFF
>14|TRBJ2-1|few|TRBD2|TRBV7-9
TGTGCCAGCAGCCATAGCGGGAGTATCGATGAGCAGTTCTTC
CASSHSGSIDEQFF
>14|TRBJ1-2|few|NA|TRBV7-2
TGTGCCAGCAGCCCCACAGGGATGGGCTATGGCTACACCTTC
CASSPTGMGYGYTF
>13|TRBJ2-7|NA|NA|TRBV30
TGTGCCTGGAGTCCTGCGGTTCACTACGAGCAGTACTTC
CAWSPAVHYEQYF
>15|TRBJ2-1|few|TRBD1|TRBV5-5
TGTGCCAGCAGCTTGGGACAGGGAATCTACAATGAGCAGTTCTTC
CASSLGQGIYNEQFF
>13|TRBJ1-2|NA|NA|TRBV14
TGTGCCAGCAGCCAGGGACTTGACTATGGCTACACCTTC
CASSQGLDYGYTF
>15|TRBJ2-6|NA|NA|TRBV12-3/TRBV12-4
TGTGCCAGCAGTTTGGGAGTCTCTGGGGCCAACGTCCTGACTTTC
CASSLGVSGANVLTF
>16|TRBJ2-7|NA|NA|TRBV9
TGTGCCAGCAGCCCCTCCGGGACAACCATCTCCTACGAGCAGTACTTC
CASSPSGTTISYEQYF
>13|TRBJ2-1|NA|NA|TRBV29-1
TGCAGCGTCGGTTCGGAGAACTACAATGAGCAGTTCTTC
CSVGSENYNEQFF
>17|TRBJ2-7|NA|TRBD2|TRBV7-2
TGTGCCAGCAGCTCTCAAGATAGCGGGTACGAAACCTACGAGCAGTACTTC
CASSSQDSGYETYEQYF
>14|TRBJ2-7|NA|NA|TRBV5-1
TGCGCCAGCAGCTTGGCTCTAGCCCCCTACGAGCAGTACTTC
CASSLALAPYEQYF
>15|TRBJ2-1|NA|TRBD2|TRBV7-3
TGTGCCAGCAGCTTACTAGCGGGTCGGGCCAATGAGCAGTTCTTC
CASSLLAGRANEQFF
>13|TRBJ2-7|NA|NA|TRBV4-1
TGCGCCAGCAGCCACTTGGGGACCTACGAGCAGTACTTC
CASSHLGTYEQYF
>12|TRBJ1-1|few|TRBD1|TRBV19
TGTGCCAGTAGACCAGGGGGCACTGAAGCTTTCTTT
CASRPGGTEAFF
>16|TRBJ2-2|few|NA|TRBV13
TGTGCCAGCAGCCCGCGAGGGCGTCTCTACACCGGGGAGCTGTTTTTT
CASSPRGRLYTGELFF
>15|TRBJ2-3|few|NA|TRBV15
TGTGCCACCAGCTCGGGAAGGGCGACGGCAGATACGCAGTATTTT
CATSSGRATADTQYF
>11|TRBJ1-1|NA|NA|TRBV25-1
TGTGCCAGCAGTGTTGCGGGGGAAGCTTTCTTT
CASSVAGEAFF
>13|TRBJ2-7|NA|NA|TRBV20-1
TGCAGTGTCAGGGTCAGGAGGGGCTACGAGCAGTACTTC
CSVRVRRGYEQYF
>13|TRBJ1-2|NA|TRBD1|TRBV12-3/TRBV12-4
TGTGCCAGCAGCCCGGACAGGGGCGCTGGCTACACCTTC
CASSPDRGAGYTF
>15|TRBJ2-2|NA|NA|TRBV7-9
TGTGCCAGCAGCCGAACTAGCCCCAGCACCGGGGAGCTGTTTTTT
CASSRTSPSTGELFF
>13|TRBJ1-5|NA|NA|TRBV25-1
TGTGCCAGCAGTGAGTCGTCAGGGCAGCCCCAGCATTTT
CASSESSGQPQHF
>14|TRBJ2-7|many|NA|TRBV7-9
TGTGCCAGCAGCTTAGTAGGACCCACCTACGAGCAGTACTTC
CASSLVGPTYEQYF
>13|TRBJ2-1|few|TRBD1|TRBV29-1
TGCAGCGCGTCAGGGGGTTCCCACAATGAGCAGTTCTTC
CSASGGSHNEQFF
>13|TRBJ2-1|few|NA|TRBV5-6
TGTGCCAGCAGCTTGATATCTATCAATGAGCAGTTCTTC
CASSLISINEQFF
>17|TRBJ2-3|NA|NA|TRBV7-9
TGTGCCAGCAGCTCGCCGCTAGCGTGGGGGAGCACAGATACGCAGTATTTT
CASSSPLAWGSTDTQYF
>13|TRBJ2-7|NA|TRBD1|TRBV7-3
TGTGCCCCACCTACAGGGGATCCCTACGAGCAGTACTTC
CAPPTGDPYEQYF
>13|TRBJ2-1|NA|NA|TRBV20-1
TGCAGTGCTAGGGCACCGCCATACAATGAGCAGTTCTTC
CSARAPPYNEQFF
>12|TRBJ1-1|NA|NA|TRBV25-1
TGTGCCAGCGGTTACACGAACACTGAAGCTTTCTTT
CASGYTNTEAFF
>16|TRBJ2-1|NA|TRBD2|TRBV7-9
TGTGCCAGCACCTTAACGCTAGCGGGAGGGCCAAATGAGCAGTTCTTC
CASTLTLAGGPNEQFF
>15|TRBJ2-3|NA|NA|TRBV12-3/TRBV12-4
TGTGCCAGCAGTGACCCCTCCGCACCTGTGGGTACGCAGTATTTT
CASSDPSAPVGTQYF
>14|TRBJ2-3|few|NA|TRBV7-6
TGTGCCAGCAGCTTAGACTTCAGCACAGATACGCAGTATTTT
CASSLDFSTDTQYF
>15|TRBJ1-1|few|TRBD1|TRBV4-1
TGCGCCAGCAGCCCTCCTGAGACAGGGTTCACTGAAGCTTTCTTT
CASSPPETGFTEAFF
>13|TRBJ1-2|few|TRBD1|TRBV5-6
TGTGCCAGCACCCCGGGACAGGGGGCTGGCTACACCTTC
CASTPGQGAGYTF
>13|TRBJ1-2|NA|TRBD1|TRBV20-1
TGCAGTGCTAGAGAACAGGGGTTTTATGGCTACACCTTC
CSAREQGFYGYTF
>11|TRBJ2-7|NA|NA|TRBV29-1
TGCAGCGTCCCGTGGGGGTCTGAGCAGTACTTC
CSVPWGSEQYF
>14|TRBJ1-1|many|TRBD1|TRBV7-9
TGTGCCAGCAGCTCCGGGACAGGGACCACTGAAGCTTTCTTT
CASSSGTGTTEAFF
>14|TRBJ2-7|NA|NA|TRBV7-9
TGTGCCAGCAGCGCGACAGGCAAAGCCTACGAGCAGTACTTC
CASSATGKAYEQYF